The 5 T cell receptor beta chains listed next were all sequenced from one sample in a study of T cell clonality in common variable immunodeficiency. General study results and limits: In common variable immunodeficiency, TCR beta chains reportedly carried fewer deletions and N-nucleotide insertions.

Their antigens are not known. Profiled with immunoSEQ multiplex PCR; TCRdb holds only in-frame clones, not every one. Listed for the sample are 30,000 to 35,000 clones, none seen a single time. The sample was peripheral blood mononuclear cells. These receptors came from a human donor with common variable immunodeficiency.

This clone was observed a handful of times. The read stops 3 residues short of the end of the CDR3; the missing end is completed from the germline J gene. The gene calls are TRBV2 and TRBJ2-1, with D maybe TRBD2 (6 bases). The V and J ends lost 3 bases and 8 bases respectively, with 14 bases between them. CDR1 and CDR2 from the germline V gene are SNHLY and FYNNEI. There are 14 residues in the CDR3. The CDR3 DNA, read in part, is TGTGCCAGCAGTGAGGACTGGCGGAGGGATGAG. Translation gives CASSEDWRRDE. The CDR3 reads in full as CASSEDWRRDEQFF.

This clone was seen repeatedly, ten times or more. The CDR3 extends 3 residues past the end of the read, so its final part is completed from the germline J gene. V and J are TRBV12-3 or TRBV12-4 and TRBJ2-7, with TRBD2 matching over 8 bases. The CDR3 is 17 amino acids. J lost 2 bases, V lost 6 bases, and 15 bases had no gene match. The CDR3 bases that were read are TGTGCCAGCAGCGCCGGGGTAGCGGGACTAACTCCCTACGAG. It specifies CASSAGVAGLTPYE. The whole CDR3 protein reads CASSAGVAGLTPYEQYF.

This clone came up many times. The read falls 3 residues short of the CDR3 end, and the missing part is taken from the germline J gene. This chain connects TRBV20-1 to TRBJ1-4, with 8 positions matching TRBD1. The CDR3 sequence is 15 residues long. J gave up 7 bases and V 4 bases, and 11 bases lay outside the gene matches. Germline V gene lookup returns CDR1 DFQATT and CDR2 SNEGSKA (reference sequence). The CDR3 bases that were read are TGCAGTGCTACCGGTGGGGCAGGGGGCGGTGAAAAA. It yields the protein CSATGGAGGGEK. The full CDR3 protein reads CSATGGAGGGEKLFF.

In this sample, this clone turned up a few times. Read coverage stops 3 residues before the CDR3 terminus; the germline J gene supplies the remainder. The V and J genes are TRBV11-2 and TRBJ1-1; a weak D match, TRBD1 (5 bases). Between the trimmed V and J ends, which lost 5 bases and 7 bases, there was a span of 8 bases. The CDR3 sequence is 11 residues long. CDR1 is SGHAT, CDR2 FQNNGV, per germline. The part of the CDR3 DNA that was read is TGTGCCAGCAGCCACAGGATTGAA. This translates into CASSHRIE. The whole CDR3 sequence is CASSHRIEAFF. The variable domain in full, completed from reference TRBV11-2 and TRBJ1-1, reads EAGVAQSPRYKIIEKRQSVAFWCNPISGHATLYWYQQILGQGPKLLIQFQNNGVVDDSQLPKDRFSAERLKGVDSTLKIQPAKLEDSAVYLCASSHRIEAFFGQGTRLTVV.

This clone has ten or more counts. The CDR3 extends 3 residues past the end of the read, so its final part is completed from the germline J gene. The rearrangement uses TRBV7-2 and TRBJ1-1, with no clear D. V lost 1 base and J lost 4, with 10 bases in between. The CDR3 is made up of 14 amino acids. Germline V gene data show CDR1 as SGHTA and CDR2 as FQGNSA. The CDR3 bases that were read are TGTGCCAGCAGCTTAGGGAGGGTGGGCACTGAA. Translating it yields CASSLGRVGTE. The complete CDR3 protein is CASSLGRVGTEAFF.